This paragraph reports one TCR beta chain. Its antigen is unidentified. The patients, who ranged from 18 to 65 in age, presented with newly diagnosed hyperthyroidism lasting under 2 months. TCR beta CDR3 sequences were amplified from RNA transcripts. The study used the HTBI primer set for a first-round RT-PCR of the TCR CDR3. TCRdb re-called the multiplex PCR reads through MiXCR, storing one row per CDR3 protein. The table records hundreds of thousands of distinct CDR3 sequences, 11% to 15% of them present only once. The data derive from a study of T cells in Graves' hyperthyroidism and ophthalmopathy. Study results and limitations: Blood also held most thyroid clonotypes expanded beyond 0.001. Onset of ophthalmopathy came a median 6.5 months after the model predicted it.

CDR3 length: 17 residues. The V gene lost 1 base and the J gene lost 4 bases, with 16 bases spanning the gap. Germline V gives CDR1 SGHTA, CDR2 FQGTGA. The source of this sequence is a woman between 18 and 29 years old with Graves' hyperthyroidism. The chain carries TRBV7-3 and TRBJ2-2, with a weak D call TRBD1 (5 bases). The sample taken for sequencing was blood. CDR3 nucleotides: TGTGCCAGCAGCTTAAGTAGTGCCAGGGTTGGCACCGGGGAGCTGTTTTTT. Amino acid sequence: CASSLSSARVGTGELFF.